This T cell receptor beta chain was retrieved from a study of cytomegalovirus exposure and HLA in healthy donors. These donors counted as nominally healthy when sampled, but unrecorded immune exposures were likely. V was shortened by 5 bases and J by 5 bases, with 10 bases between the two germline ends. The CDR3 contains 13 residues. Germline assignment: CDR1 SGHTA and CDR2 FQGNSA. PCR amplification relied on 60 Vbeta primers (plus 13 Jbeta primers). The repertoire was sequenced with immunoSEQ multiplex PCR; TCRdb's copy has only in-frame clones and lacks some. In total, the table holds roughly 140,000 clones. Study conclusions and caveats: Several of the most significant clusters were apparently associated with common viral pathogens in a later analysis. Some highly shared sequence variants likely arose as a pipeline artifact.

In the case of this clone: Its antigen is unknown.

This sequence originates from a man aged 35 to 55 in good health and CMV-seronegative. V gene TRBV7-2 combines with J gene TRBJ1-5; weak D call: TRBD1 (5 bases). Source material: PBMCs. The CDR3 sequence: CASSTWGDQPQHF. The CDR3 DNA sequence: TGTGCCAGCAGCACCTGGGGGGATCAGCCCCAGCATTTT. The complete variable domain, with remaining parts taken from reference TRBV7-2 and TRBJ1-5, reads GAGVSQSPSNKVTEKGKDVELRCDPISGHTALYWYRQSLGQGLEFLIYFQGNSAPDKSGLPSDRFSAERTGGSVSTLTIQRTQQEDSAVYLCASSTWGDQPQHFGDGTRLSIL.